Included here is one T cell receptor (beta chain) sequence, with context. The antigen remains undetermined. This specimen includes other DNA sequences encoding the same CDR3. Stated treatment: oral pan-JAK inhibitor, 5-10 mg twice daily. Reverse transcribed after extraction, RNA yielded cDNA as the sequencing template. The protocol was immunoSEQ multiplex PCR, while the TCRdb copy is restricted to in-frame clones and leaves out a portion. The sample contains about 180,000 clones, approximately 52% of which appear only once. This entry belongs to a study of CD8+ T cells in alopecia areata. Study conclusions and caveats: Greater clonality was observed in lesional scalp samples, especially alopecia totalis/universalis, versus normal scalp.

The sequence was collected from a human donor with alopecia areata. The material was CD4+ T cells sorted from blood, obtained at approximately week 61, from a patient treated with tofacitinib.

The CDR3 DNA follows: TGTGCCAGCAGTCCCACAGATACGCAGTATTTT. Protein product: CASSPTDTQYF. The chain joins TRBV2 to TRBJ2-3; no firm D call. Trimming shortened V by 5 bases and J by 2 bases, and 2 bases separated the two germline ends. Germline V gene sequence: CDR1 SNHLY, CDR2 FYNNEI. The CDR3 loop spans 11 amino acids. Together with reference TRBV2 and TRBJ2-3, the CDR3 gives the full variable domain: EPEVTQTPSHQVTQMGQEVILRCVPISNHLYFYWYRQILGQKVEFLVSFYNNEISEKSEIFDDQFSVERPDGSNFTLKIRSTKLEDSAMYFCASSPTDTQYFGPGTRLTVL.